The clone carrying this T cell receptor (beta chain) was picked up a small number of times. The germline V and J ends were trimmed by 3 bases and 4 bases, with 9 bases remaining between them. CDR1 is MRHNA and CDR2 is SNTAGT in the germline V gene. The CDR3 sequence is 14 residues long. Here immunoSEQ multiplex PCR was the method, and the copy in TCRdb shows in-frame clones only, minus some. The sample carries 300,000 to 450,000 clones, about 89% recorded once. This entry is derived from a study of blood T cell repertoires in COVID-19. Turning to the study itself: The origin of the acute and convalescent COVID-19 samples was the United States, Italy and Spain.

The sequenced material came from peripheral blood. The source of this sequence is a woman aged 25-40 years with COVID-19, enrolled during active disease. The V gene is TRBV6-4, the J gene TRBJ2-2; D is ambiguous. The CDR3: CASSDRDGTGELFF. The CDR3 region has the DNA TGTGCCAGCAGTGATCGAGATGGCACCGGGGAGCTGTTTTTT.